The 3 T cell receptor beta chains presented below share a single source sample, sequenced in a study of shared clonotypes between healthy human individuals. Method: immunoSEQ multiplex PCR; TCRdb's copy keeps in-frame clones and lacks some. The sample includes millions of clones, approximately 95% of them seen just once. CD45RO negativity and positive selection for CCR7 defined naive CD8 cells, a population that excluded terminally differentiated effector memory CD45RA+ cells. Sample: naive CD8+ T cells sorted from blood. The receptors were sampled from a man aged 18 to 35 in good health.

The chain couples TRBV27 to TRBJ1-1; 7 bases are a match to TRBD1. The CDR3 consists of 14 residues. After removal of 5 bases from V and 5 bases from J, the junction contained 8 bases not matched to a gene. In germline, CDR1 is MNHEY, CDR2 SMNVEV (reference sequence). The CDR3 region is CASSPTGVRTEAFF. The CDR3 bases are TGTGCCAGCAGTCCAACAGGGGTACGTACTGAAGCTTTCTTT.

The chain links TRBV27 to TRBJ2-3; D is unresolved. The CDR3 covers 15 residues. Deletions cut 5 bases from V and 0 bases from J, with 12 bases between. Germline V gene sequence: CDR1 MNHEY, CDR2 SMNVEV (reference sequence). CDR3 residues: CASSLLSQSTDTQYF. In nucleotides, the CDR3 is TGTGCCAGCAGTCTTTTGAGTCAGAGCACAGATACGCAGTATTTT.

The gene calls are TRBV13 and TRBJ2-7; a possible D gene is TRBD2 (6 bases). The germline gives CDR1 PRHDT, CDR2 FYEKMQ (reference sequence). This CDR3 has 14 amino acids. Trimming took 5 bases from V and 3 from J, leaving 14 bases between them. The CDR3 DNA reads TGTGCCAGCAGCCGGGACGGAGGGGACTACGAGCAGTACTTC. Residues: CASSRDGGDYEQYF.